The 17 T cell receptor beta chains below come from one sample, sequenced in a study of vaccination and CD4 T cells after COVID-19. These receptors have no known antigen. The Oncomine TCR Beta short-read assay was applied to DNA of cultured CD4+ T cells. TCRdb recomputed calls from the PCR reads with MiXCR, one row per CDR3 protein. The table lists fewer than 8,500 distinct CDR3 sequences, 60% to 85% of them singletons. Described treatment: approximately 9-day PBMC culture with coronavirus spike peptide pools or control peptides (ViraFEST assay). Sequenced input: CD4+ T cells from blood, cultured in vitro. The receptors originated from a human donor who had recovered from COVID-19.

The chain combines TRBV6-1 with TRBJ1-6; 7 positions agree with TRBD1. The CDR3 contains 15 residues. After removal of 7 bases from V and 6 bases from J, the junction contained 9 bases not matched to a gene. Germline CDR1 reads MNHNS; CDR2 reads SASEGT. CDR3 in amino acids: CASKRAGTANSPLHF. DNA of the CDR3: TGTGCCAGCAAGAGAGCCGGGACAGCTAATTCACCCCTCCACTTT.

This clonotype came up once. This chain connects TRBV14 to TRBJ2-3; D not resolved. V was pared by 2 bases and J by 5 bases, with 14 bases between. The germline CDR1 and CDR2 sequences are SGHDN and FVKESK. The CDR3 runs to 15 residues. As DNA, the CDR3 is TGTGCCAGCAGCCAAAAATCCAGTCATCTAGATACGCAGTATTTT. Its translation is CASSQKSSHLDTQYF.

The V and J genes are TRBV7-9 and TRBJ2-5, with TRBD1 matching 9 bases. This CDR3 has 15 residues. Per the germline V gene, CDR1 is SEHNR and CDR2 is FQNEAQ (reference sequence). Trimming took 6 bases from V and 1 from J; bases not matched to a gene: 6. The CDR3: CASSRSTGGQETQYF. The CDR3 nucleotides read TGTGCCAGCAGTCGATCGACAGGGGGCCAAGAGACCCAGTACTTC.

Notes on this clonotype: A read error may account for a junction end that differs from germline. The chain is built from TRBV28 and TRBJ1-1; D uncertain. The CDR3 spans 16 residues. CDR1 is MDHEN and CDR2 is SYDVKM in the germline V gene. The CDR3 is CANSPNLLGFDTEAFF. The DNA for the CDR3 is TGTGCCAACAGTCCAAACCTGCTAGGGTTCGACACTGAAGCTTTCTTT.

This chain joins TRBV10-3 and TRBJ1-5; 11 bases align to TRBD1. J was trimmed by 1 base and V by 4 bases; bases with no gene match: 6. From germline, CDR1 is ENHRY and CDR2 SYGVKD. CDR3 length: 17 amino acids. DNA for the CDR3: TGTGCCATCAGTGTTGGACAGGGGGCAGGGAGCAATCAGCCCCAGCATTTT. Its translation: CAISVGQGAGSNQPQHF.

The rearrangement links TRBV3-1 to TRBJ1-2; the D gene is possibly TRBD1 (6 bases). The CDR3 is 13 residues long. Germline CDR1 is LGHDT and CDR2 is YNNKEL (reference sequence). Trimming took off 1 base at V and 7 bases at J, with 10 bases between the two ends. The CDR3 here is CASSQGGGGGYTF. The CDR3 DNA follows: TGTGCCAGCAGCCAAGGGGGGGGCGGTGGCTACACCTTC.

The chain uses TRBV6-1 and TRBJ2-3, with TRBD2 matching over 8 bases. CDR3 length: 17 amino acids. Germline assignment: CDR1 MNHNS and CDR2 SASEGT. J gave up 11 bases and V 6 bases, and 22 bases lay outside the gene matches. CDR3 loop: CASSPGGGQNSGTRQYF. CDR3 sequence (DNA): TGTGCCAGCAGCCCGGGGGGGGGGCAGAATTCCGGGACCCGGCAGTATTTT.

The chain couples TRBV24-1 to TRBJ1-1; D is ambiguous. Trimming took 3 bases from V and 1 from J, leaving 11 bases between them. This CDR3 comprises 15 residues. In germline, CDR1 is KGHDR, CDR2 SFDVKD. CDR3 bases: TGTGCCACCAGTGATGCGGGCCCCGGGAACACTGAAGCTTTCTTT. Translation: CATSDAGPGNTEAFF.

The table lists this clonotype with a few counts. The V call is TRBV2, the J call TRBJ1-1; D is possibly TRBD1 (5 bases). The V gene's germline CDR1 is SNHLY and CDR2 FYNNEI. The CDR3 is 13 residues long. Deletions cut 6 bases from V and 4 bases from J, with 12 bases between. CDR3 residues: CASSSGIVTEAFF. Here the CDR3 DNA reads TGTGCCAGCAGCTCAGGGATTGTCACTGAAGCTTTCTTT.

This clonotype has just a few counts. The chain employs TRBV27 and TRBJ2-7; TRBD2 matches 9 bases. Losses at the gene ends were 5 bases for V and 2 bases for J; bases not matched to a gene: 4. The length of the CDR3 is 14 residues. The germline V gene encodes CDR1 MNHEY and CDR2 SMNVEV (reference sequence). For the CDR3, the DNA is TGTGCCAGCAGTCGGCGGGAGGGACCCTACGAGCAGTACTTC. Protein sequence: CASSRREGPYEQYF.

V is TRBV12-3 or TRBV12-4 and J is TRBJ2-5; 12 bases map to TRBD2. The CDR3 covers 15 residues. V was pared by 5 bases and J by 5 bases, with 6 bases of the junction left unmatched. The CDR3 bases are TGTGCCAGCAGTCCGACTAGCGGGAGCGGTGAGACCCAGTACTTC. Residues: CASSPTSGSGETQYF.

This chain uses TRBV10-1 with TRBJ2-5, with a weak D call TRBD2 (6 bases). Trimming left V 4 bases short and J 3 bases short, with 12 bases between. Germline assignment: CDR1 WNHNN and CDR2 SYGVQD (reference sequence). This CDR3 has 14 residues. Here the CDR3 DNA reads TGCGCCAGCAGTGCGCGGACTACCGAAGAGACCCAGTACTTC. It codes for CASSARTTEETQYF.

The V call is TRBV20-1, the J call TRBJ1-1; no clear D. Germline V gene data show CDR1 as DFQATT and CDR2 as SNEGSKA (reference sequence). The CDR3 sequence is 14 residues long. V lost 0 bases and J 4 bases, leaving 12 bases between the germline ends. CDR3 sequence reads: CSARDRRSGTEAFF. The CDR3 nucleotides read TGCAGTGCTAGAGACCGGAGGTCGGGCACTGAAGCTTTCTTT.

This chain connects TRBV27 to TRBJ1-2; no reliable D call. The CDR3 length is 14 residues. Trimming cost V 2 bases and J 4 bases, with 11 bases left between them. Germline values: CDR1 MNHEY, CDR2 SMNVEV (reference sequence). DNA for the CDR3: TGTGCCAGCAGTTTAGTGGCCTCAACCTATGGCTACACCTTC. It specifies CASSLVASTYGYTF.

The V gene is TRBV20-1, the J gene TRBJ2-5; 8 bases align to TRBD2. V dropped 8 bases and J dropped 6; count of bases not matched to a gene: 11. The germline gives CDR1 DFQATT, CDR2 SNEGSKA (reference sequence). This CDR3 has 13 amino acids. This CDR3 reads CSNKAGVGKTQYF. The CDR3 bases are TGCAGTAATAAAGCGGGGGTAGGGAAGACCCAGTACTTC.

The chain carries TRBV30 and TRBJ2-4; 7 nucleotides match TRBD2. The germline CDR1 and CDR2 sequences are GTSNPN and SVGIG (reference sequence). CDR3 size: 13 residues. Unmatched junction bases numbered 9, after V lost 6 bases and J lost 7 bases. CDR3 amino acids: CACPGSSGNIQYF. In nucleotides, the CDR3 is TGTGCCTGCCCCGGGTCTAGCGGTAACATTCAGTACTTC.

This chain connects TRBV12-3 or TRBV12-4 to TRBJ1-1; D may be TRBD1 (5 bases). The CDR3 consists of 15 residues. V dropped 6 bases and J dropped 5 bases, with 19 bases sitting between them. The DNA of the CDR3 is TGTGCCAGCAGCTTATCAAATCTCGCAGGGACTGAAGCTTTCTTT. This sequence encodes CASSLSNLAGTEAFF.